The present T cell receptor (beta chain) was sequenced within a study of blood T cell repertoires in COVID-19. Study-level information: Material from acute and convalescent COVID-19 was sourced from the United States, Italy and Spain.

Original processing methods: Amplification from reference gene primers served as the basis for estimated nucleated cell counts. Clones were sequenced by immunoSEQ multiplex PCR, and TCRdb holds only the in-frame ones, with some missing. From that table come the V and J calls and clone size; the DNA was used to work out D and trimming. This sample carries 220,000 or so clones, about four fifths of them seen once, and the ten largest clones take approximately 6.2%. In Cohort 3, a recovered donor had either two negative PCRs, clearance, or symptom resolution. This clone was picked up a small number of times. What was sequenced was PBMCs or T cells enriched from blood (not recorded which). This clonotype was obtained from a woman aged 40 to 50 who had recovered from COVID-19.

The CDR3 DNA reads as TGTGCCAGCAGTCGTAATAATTCACCCCTCCACTTT. Amino acid sequence: CASSRNNSPLHF. The V call is TRBV2, the J call TRBJ1-6, with unresolved D. The V and J ends lost 5 bases and 5 bases respectively, with 4 bases between them. Germline CDR1 SNHLY, CDR2 FYNNEI. This CDR3 is 12 amino acids long.